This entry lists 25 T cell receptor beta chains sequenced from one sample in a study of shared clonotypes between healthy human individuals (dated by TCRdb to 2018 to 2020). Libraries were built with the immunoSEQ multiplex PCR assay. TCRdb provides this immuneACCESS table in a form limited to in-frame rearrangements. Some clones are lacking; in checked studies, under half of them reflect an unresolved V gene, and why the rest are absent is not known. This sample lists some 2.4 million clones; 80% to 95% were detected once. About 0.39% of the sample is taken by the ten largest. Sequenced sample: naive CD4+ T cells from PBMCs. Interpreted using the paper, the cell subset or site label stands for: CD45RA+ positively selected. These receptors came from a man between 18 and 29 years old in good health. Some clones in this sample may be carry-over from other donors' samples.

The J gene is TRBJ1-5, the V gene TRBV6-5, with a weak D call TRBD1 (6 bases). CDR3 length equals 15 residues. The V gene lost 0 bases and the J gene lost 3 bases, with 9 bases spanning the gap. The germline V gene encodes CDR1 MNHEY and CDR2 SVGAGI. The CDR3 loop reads CASSYSNRVNQPQHF. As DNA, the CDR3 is TGTGCCAGCAGTTACTCGAACAGGGTCAATCAGCCCCAGCATTTT.

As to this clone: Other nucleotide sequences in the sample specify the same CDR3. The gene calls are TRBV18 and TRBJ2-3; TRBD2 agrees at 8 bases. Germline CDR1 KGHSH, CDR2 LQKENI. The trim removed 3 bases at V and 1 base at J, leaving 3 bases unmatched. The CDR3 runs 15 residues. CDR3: CASSPGLEGTDTQYF. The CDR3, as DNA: TGTGCCAGCTCACCGGGACTAGAGGGCACAGATACGCAGTATTTT.

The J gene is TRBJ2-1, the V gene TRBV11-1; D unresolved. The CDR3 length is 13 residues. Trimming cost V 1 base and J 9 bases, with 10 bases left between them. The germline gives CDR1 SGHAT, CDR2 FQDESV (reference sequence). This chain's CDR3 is CASSLGLGSEQFF. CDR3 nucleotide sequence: TGTGCCAGCAGCTTAGGGTTAGGGTCTGAGCAGTTCTTC.

The CDR3 DNA follows: TGCGCCAGCAGCCAAGATAGGCGGGGACAACAAGAGACCCAGTACTTC. Residues: CASSQDRRGQQETQYF. The chain employs TRBV4-1 and TRBJ2-5; tentatively, D is TRBD1 or TRBD2 (6 bases each). Germline-derived CDR1 and CDR2 are MGHRA and YSYEKL. Trimming cost V 0 bases and J 2 bases, with 13 bases left between them. The length of the CDR3 is 16 residues.

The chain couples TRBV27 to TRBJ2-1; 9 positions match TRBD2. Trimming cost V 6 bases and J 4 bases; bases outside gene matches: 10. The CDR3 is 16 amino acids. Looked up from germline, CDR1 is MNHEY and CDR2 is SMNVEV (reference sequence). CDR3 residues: CASRGKTSGAYNEQFF. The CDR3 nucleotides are TGTGCCAGCAGGGGAAAGACTAGCGGAGCATACAATGAGCAGTTCTTC.

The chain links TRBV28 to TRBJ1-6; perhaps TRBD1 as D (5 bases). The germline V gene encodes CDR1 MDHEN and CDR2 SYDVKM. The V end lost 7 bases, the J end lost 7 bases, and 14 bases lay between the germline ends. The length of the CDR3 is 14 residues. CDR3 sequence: CASTIGAVNSPLHF. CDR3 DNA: TGTGCCAGCACGATCGGGGCGGTGAATTCACCCCTCCACTTT.

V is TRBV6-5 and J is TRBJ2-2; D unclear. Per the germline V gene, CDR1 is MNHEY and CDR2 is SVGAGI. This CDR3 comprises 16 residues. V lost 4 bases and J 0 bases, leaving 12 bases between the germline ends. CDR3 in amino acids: CASSFIGSANTGELFF. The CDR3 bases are TGTGCCAGCAGTTTCATCGGCAGCGCGAACACCGGGGAGCTGTTTTTT.

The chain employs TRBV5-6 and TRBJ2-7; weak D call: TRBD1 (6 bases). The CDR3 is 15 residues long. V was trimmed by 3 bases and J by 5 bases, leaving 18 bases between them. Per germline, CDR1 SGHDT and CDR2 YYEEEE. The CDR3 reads CASSSRDTVVHEQYF. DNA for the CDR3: TGTGCCAGCAGCTCCCGGGACACGGTAGTCCACGAGCAGTACTTC.

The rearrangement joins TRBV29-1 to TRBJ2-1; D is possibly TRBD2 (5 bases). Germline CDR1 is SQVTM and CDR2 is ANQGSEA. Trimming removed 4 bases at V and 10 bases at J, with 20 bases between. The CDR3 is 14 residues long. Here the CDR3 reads CSVGAVIGGGEQFF. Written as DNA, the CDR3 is TGCAGCGTTGGAGCCGTGATAGGCGGAGGAGAGCAGTTCTTC.

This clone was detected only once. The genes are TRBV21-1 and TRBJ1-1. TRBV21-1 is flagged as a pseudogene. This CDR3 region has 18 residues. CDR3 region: CASSKGMRQGGENTEAFF. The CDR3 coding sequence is TGTGCCAGCAGCAAAGGAATGCGGCAGGGAGGGGAGAACACTGAAGCTTTCTTT.

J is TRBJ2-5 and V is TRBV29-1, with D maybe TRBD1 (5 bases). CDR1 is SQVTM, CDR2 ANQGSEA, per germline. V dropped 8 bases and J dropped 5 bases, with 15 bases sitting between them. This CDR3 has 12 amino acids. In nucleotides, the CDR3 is TGCAGCTTCCTGGCAGGGTCGGAGACCCAGTACTTC. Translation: CSFLAGSETQYF.

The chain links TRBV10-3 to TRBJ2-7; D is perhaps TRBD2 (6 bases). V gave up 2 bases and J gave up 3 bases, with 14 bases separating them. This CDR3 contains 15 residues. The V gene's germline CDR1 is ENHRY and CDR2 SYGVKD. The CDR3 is CAISERLALDYEQYF. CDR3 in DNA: TGTGCCATCAGTGAGCGGCTAGCGCTCGACTACGAGCAGTACTTC.

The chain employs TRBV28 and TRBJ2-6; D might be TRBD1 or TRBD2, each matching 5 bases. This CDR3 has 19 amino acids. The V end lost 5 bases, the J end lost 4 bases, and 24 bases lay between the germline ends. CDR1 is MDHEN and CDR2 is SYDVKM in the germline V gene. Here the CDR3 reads CASSHEGSGLPPGANVLTF. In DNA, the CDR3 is TGTGCCAGCAGTCATGAAGGGTCGGGGCTCCCTCCCGGGGCCAACGTCCTGACTTTC.

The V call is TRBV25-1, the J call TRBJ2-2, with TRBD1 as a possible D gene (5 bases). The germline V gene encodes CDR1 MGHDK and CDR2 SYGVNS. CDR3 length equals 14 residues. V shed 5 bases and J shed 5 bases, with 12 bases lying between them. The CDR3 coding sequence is TGTGCCAGCAGTAGGCAGGGTGGTACCGGGGAGCTGTTTTTT. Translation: CASSRQGGTGELFF.

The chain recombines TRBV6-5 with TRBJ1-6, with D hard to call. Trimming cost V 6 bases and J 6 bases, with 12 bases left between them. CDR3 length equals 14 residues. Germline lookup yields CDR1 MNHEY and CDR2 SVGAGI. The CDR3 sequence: CASSLKRFNSPLHF. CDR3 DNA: TGTGCCAGCAGCCTAAAGCGGTTTAATTCACCCCTCCACTTT.

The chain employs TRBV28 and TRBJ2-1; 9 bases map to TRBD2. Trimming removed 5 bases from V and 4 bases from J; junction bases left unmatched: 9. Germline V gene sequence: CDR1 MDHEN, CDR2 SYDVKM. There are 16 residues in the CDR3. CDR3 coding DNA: TGTGCCAGCAGTCCTGGAGATGCGGGAGGGTACAATGAGCAGTTCTTC. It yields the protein CASSPGDAGGYNEQFF.

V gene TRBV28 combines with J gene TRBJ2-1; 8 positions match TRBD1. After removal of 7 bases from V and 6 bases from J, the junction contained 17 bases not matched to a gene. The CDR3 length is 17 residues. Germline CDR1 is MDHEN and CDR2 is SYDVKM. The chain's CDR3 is CASNRSPGQGNFNEQFF. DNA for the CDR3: TGTGCCAGCAACAGATCCCCCGGACAGGGTAACTTCAATGAGCAGTTCTTC.

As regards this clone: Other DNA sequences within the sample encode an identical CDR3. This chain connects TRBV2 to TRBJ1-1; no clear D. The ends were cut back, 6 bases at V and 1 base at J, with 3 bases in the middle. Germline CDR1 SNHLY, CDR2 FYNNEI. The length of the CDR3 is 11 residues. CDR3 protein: CASSPNTEAFF. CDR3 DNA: TGTGCCAGCAGCCCGAACACTGAAGCTTTCTTT.

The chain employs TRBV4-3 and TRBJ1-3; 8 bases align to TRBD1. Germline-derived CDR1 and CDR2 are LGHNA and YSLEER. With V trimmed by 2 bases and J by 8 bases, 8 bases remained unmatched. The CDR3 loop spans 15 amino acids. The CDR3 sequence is CASSQIGDRQDTIYF. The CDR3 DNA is TGCGCCAGCAGCCAAATCGGGGACAGGCAGGACACCATATATTTT.

The CDR3 DNA reads TGTGCCAGCAGCGTAGATGGGACAGGGTTCTATGGCTACACCTTC. This translates into CASSVDGTGFYGYTF. This chain links TRBV9 with TRBJ1-2, with TRBD1 matching over 9 bases. With 0 bases clipped from V and 4 bases from J, the junction kept 4 bases outside the gene matches. This CDR3 has 15 residues. In germline, CDR1 is SGDLS, CDR2 YYNGEE.

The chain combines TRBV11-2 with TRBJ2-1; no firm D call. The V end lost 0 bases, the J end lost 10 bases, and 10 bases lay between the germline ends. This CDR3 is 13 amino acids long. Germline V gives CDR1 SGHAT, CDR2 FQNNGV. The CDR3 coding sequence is TGTGCCAGCAGCTTAGATCCGGGCCGAGAGCAGTTCTTC. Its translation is CASSLDPGREQFF.

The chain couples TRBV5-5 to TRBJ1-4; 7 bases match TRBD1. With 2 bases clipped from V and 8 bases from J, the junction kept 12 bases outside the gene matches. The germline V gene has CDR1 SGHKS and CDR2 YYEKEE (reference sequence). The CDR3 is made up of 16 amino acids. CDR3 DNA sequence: TGTGCCAGCAGCTTTTTTCTCGCAGGGGGAGGAGAAAAACTGTTTTTT. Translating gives CASSFFLAGGGEKLFF.

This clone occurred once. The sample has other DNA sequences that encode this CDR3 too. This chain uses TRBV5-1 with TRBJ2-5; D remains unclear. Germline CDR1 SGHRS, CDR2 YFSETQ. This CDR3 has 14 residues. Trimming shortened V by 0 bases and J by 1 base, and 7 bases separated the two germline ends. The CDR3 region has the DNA TGCGCCAGCAGCTTGGAACCGGCCCAAGAGACCCAGTACTTC. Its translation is CASSLEPAQETQYF.

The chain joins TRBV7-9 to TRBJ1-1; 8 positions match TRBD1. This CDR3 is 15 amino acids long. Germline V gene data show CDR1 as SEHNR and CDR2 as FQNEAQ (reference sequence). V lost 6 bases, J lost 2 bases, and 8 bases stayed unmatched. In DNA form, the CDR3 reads TGTGCCAGCAGGAAGCAGGACAGGGTCAACACTGAAGCTTTCTTT. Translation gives CASRKQDRVNTEAFF.

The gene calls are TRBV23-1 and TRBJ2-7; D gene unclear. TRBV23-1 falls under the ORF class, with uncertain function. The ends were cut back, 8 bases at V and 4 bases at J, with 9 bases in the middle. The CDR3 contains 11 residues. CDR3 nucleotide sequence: TGCGCCAGCCCTCGGAGTTACGAGCAGTACTTC. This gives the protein CASPRSYEQYF.